These 3 T cell receptor beta chains share one sample of origin, sequenced in a study of cytomegalovirus exposure and HLA in healthy donors. A multiplex PCR was run with 60 Vbeta primers and 13 Jbeta primers. TCRdb keeps only in-frame clones here, not all; method: immunoSEQ multiplex PCR. The data show about 69,000 clones, 70% to 80% seen once. The specimen was PBMCs. The receptors derive from a man in his late teens or twenties in good health and CMV-seronegative.

V is TRBV2 and J is TRBJ1-4, with TRBD1 matching 8 bases. With V trimmed by 6 bases and J by 11 bases, 26 bases remained unmatched. Germline assignment: CDR1 SNHLY and CDR2 FYNNEI. The CDR3 spans 19 residues. The CDR3 region has the DNA TGTGCCAGCAGCCCCCTGCTCCGAGACAGGGGCACCCTGGGGACGAAACTGTTTTTT. Translation gives CASSPLLRDRGTLGTKLFF. The full variable domain, rest sourced from reference TRBV2 and TRBJ1-4, is EPEVTQTPSHQVTQMGQEVILRCVPISNHLYFYWYRQILGQKVEFLVSFYNNEISEKSEIFDDQFSVERPDGSNFTLKIRSTKLEDSAMYFCASSPLLRDRGTLGTKLFFGSGTQLSVL.

The chain combines TRBV18 with TRBJ2-3; TRBD1 might be the D (7 bases). Trimming shortened V by 2 bases and J by 3 bases, and 15 bases separated the two germline ends. CDR3 length equals 16 residues. CDR1 KGHSH and CDR2 LQKENI come from the germline V gene. CDR3 residues: CASSPSDREETDTQYF. CDR3 nucleotides: TGTGCCAGCTCACCATCAGACAGGGAGGAAACAGATACGCAGTATTTT.

The V and J genes are TRBV6-1 and TRBJ2-2, with D unclear. CDR3 length: 15 residues. Trimming left V 8 bases short and J 5 bases short, with 18 bases between. CDR1 and CDR2 from the germline V gene are MNHNS and SASEGT. Here the CDR3 reads CASPPPGRRTGELFF. CDR3 sequence (DNA): TGTGCCAGCCCGCCCCCGGGTAGAAGGACCGGGGAGCTGTTTTTT.